This is a list of T cell receptor beta chains from one sample in a study of blood T cell repertoires in COVID-19. Some clones are missing from TCRdb's copy, which holds only in-frame ones; the method was immunoSEQ multiplex PCR. The repertoire holds about 380,000 clones, with 90% as singletons. The sequenced material came from peripheral blood. These receptors came from a young man with active or convalescent COVID-19. Each CDR3 is given with its conserved first and last residue. The D gene is left open where the match is weak.

cdr3_aa cdr3_nt v_call d_call j_call
CASSFQGYEQYF TGTGCCAGCAGCTTCCAGGGCTACGAGCAGTACTTC TRBV11-2 NA TRBJ2-7
CASRAGTANNEQFF TGCGCCAGCAGGGCCGGGACAGCAAACAATGAGCAGTTCTTC TRBV5-1 TRBD1 TRBJ2-1
CASSLTSVPQVGNEQFF TGTGCCAGCAGCCTCACTAGCGTGCCTCAAGTTGGCAATGAGCAGTTCTTC TRBV7-6 TRBD2 TRBJ2-1
CASSLWAVQETQYF TGTGCCAGCAGCTTGTGGGCAGTCCAAGAGACCCAGTACTTC TRBV5-8 NA TRBJ2-5
CASSHAGGANYGYTF TGTGCCAGCAGCCACGCTGGGGGCGCGAACTATGGCTACACCTTC TRBV7-9 NA TRBJ1-2
CASSQELRAQFF TGCGCCAGCAGCCAAGAGCTGAGGGCGCAGTTCTTC TRBV4-1 NA TRBJ2-1
CASSSSRQGLGEQYF TGTGCCAGCAGTTCGAGCCGGCAGGGTCTTGGGGAGCAGTACTTC TRBV7-2 NA TRBJ2-7
CASGERGGNTEAFF TGTGCCAGCGGGGAGAGGGGAGGGAACACTGAAGCTTTCTTT TRBV28 NA TRBJ1-1
CASSYSGRAEQFF TGTGCCAGCAGTTACTCGGGCCGAGCTGAGCAGTTCTTC TRBV6-5 NA TRBJ2-1
CASSLDPRDIFKGGYTF TGTGCCAGCAGCTTAGACCCTCGGGACATATTTAAGGGTGGCTACACCTTC TRBV7-6 NA TRBJ1-2
CASSQDQGGYQPQHF TGCGCCAGCAGCCAAGATCAGGGGGGTTATCAGCCCCAGCATTTT TRBV4-3 TRBD1 TRBJ1-5
CASSYQGRIYEQYF TGTGCCAGCAGTTACCAGGGTAGAATCTACGAGCAGTACTTC TRBV6-5 NA TRBJ2-7
CASSLRPGDSNQPQHF TGTGCCAGCAGCTTACGGCCGGGAGATAGCAATCAGCCCCAGCATTTT TRBV5-6 NA TRBJ1-5
CASSMDGSGLRGYTF TGTGCCAGCAGTATGGACGGCAGCGGGCTAAGGGGCTACACCTTC TRBV28 NA TRBJ1-2
CASSPLQKTQYF TGTGCCAGCAGCCCCCTCCAGAAGACCCAGTACTTC TRBV6-2/TRBV6-3 NA TRBJ2-5
CASSPDTGAGYEQYF TGCGCCAGCAGCCCCGATACGGGAGCAGGGTACGAGCAGTACTTC TRBV5-1 NA TRBJ2-7
CASSILSKQETQYF TGTGCCAGTAGTATATTGTCAAAACAAGAGACCCAGTACTTC TRBV19 NA TRBJ2-5